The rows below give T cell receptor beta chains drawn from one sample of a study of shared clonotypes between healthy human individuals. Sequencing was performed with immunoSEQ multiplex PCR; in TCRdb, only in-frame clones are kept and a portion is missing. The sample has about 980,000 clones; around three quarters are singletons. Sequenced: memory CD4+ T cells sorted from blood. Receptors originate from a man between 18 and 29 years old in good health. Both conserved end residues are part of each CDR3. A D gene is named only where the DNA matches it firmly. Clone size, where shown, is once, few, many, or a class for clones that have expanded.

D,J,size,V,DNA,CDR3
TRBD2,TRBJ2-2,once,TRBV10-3,TGTGCCATCGGACTAGCGGGAGGTCCGTTCACCGGGGAGCTGTTTTTT,CAIGLAGGPFTGELFF
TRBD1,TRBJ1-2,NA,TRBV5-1,TGCGCCAGCAGCCCTGGCCCGGGACAGGGGTTATATGGCTACACCTTC,CASSPGPGQGLYGYTF
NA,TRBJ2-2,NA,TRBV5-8,TGTGCCAGCAGCTTCACTCTCACCGGGGAGCTGTTTTTT,CASSFTLTGELFF
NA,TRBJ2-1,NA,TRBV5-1,TGCGCCAGCAGCTCGGGGTTCCTGGGGGTCAATGAGCAGTTCTTC,CASSSGFLGVNEQFF
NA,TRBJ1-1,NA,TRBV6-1,TGTGCCAGCAGGGTAGGGGGAATGAACACTGAAGCTTTCTTT,CASRVGGMNTEAFF
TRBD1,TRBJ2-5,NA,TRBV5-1,TGCGCCAGCAGCCAGACAGGGGCTAAAGAGACCCAGTACTTC,CASSQTGAKETQYF
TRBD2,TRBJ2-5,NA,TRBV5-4,TGTGCCAGCAGCTTGGAACTAGCGGAATGGGAGACCCAGTACTTC,CASSLELAEWETQYF
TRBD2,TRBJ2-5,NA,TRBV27,TGTGCCAGCAGGGCGGGAGGGGAAGAGACCCAGTACTTC,CASRAGGEETQYF
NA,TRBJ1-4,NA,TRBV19,TGTGCCAGTAGTATTGGCGGGTTGGGTACGAGAGAAAAACTGTTTTTT,CASSIGGLGTREKLFF
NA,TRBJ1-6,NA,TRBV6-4,TGTGCCAGCCCTAACATGAGCTCCTATAATTCACCCCTCCACTTT,CASPNMSSYNSPLHF
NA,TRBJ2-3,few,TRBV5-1,TGCGCCAGCAGCTTTCTGGAGGTCCAGACTACAGATACGCAGTATTTT,CASSFLEVQTTDTQYF
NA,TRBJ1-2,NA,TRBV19,TGTGCCAGTAGGGAGACGTTGGACTATGGCTACACCTTC,CASRETLDYGYTF
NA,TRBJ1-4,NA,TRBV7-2,TGTGCCAGCACCAGTACAGGGTCGAAAGGTGAAAAACTGTTTTTT,CASTSTGSKGEKLFF
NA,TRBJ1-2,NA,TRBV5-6,TGTGCCAGCAGCTTCAGGGGAATGAGCTATGGCTACACCTTC,CASSFRGMSYGYTF
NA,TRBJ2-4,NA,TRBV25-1,TGTGCCAGCGCAAATACCCAAAACATTCAGTACTTC,CASANTQNIQYF
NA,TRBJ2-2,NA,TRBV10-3,TGTGCCATCAGCGACAACACCGGGGAGCTGTTTTTT,CAISDNTGELFF
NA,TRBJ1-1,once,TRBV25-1,TGTGCCAGCAACCAACACGGCCAAGCTAAGAACACTGAAGCTTTCTTT,CASNQHGQAKNTEAFF